This TCR beta chain was identified during a study of blood T cell repertoires in COVID-19. In the study overall: PBMCs, B-cell-depleted T cells, or T cells were the source of the cDNA or gDNA that made up the material.

CDR3 length: 13 residues. Germline CDR1 is MNHEY and CDR2 is SVGAGI. Deletions cut 7 bases from V and 3 bases from J, with 13 bases between. Profiled with immunoSEQ multiplex PCR; TCRdb holds only in-frame clones, not every one. The sample holds some 170,000 clones, around 81% seen once. The sequenced sample was peripheral blood. This clonotype originated in a man in his 60s with active or convalescent COVID-19. This chain uses TRBV6-5 with TRBJ2-7, with D possibly matching TRBD1 (6 bases). The CDR3 loop reads CASIQGVNYEQYF. The CDR3 nucleotides read TGTGCCAGCATACAGGGAGTCAACTACGAGCAGTACTTC.